This T cell receptor beta chain was captured in a study of breast tumors, draining lymph nodes, adjacent tissues. TCRdb reprocessed the multiplex PCR reads via MiXCR and lists one record per CDR3 protein. This sample carries tens of thousands of distinct CDR3 sequences, 50% of them seen once, and the ten largest clones take under 8.5%. V was shortened by 3 bases and J by 4 bases, with 0 bases between the two germline ends. The V gene's germline CDR1 is DFQATT and CDR2 SNEGSKA (reference sequence). The CDR3 totals 9 residues. Sequenced sample: breast tumor tissue. The clonotype comes from a female donor with breast cancer. Some clones in this sample may be carry-over from other donors' samples. The J gene is TRBJ1-2, the V gene TRBV20-1; D unresolved. The CDR3 DNA is TGCAGTGCTAGCTATGGCTACACCTTC. Residues: CSASYGYTF.